The 8 T cell receptor beta chains given below trace back to one sample, sequenced in a study of CD8+ T cells in alopecia areata. Following extraction, RNA underwent reverse transcription to cDNA, which served as the sequencing template. Here immunoSEQ multiplex PCR was the method, and the copy in TCRdb shows in-frame clones only, minus some. The data contain roughly 120,000 clones, 55% to 80% of them singletons. Input material: CD4+ T cells sorted from blood. The receptors shown here come from a human donor in good health.

The rearrangement uses TRBV29-1 and TRBJ2-5, with D maybe TRBD2 (6 bases). Germline-derived CDR1 and CDR2 are SQVTM and ANQGSEA. The CDR3 is made up of 11 amino acids. The CDR3 loop is CGGGVGETQYF. CDR3 nucleotides: TGCGGCGGAGGGGTGGGGGAGACCCAGTACTTC. The variable domain in full, completed from reference TRBV29-1 and TRBJ2-5, reads SAVISQKPSRDICQRGTSLTIQCQVDSQVTMMFWYRQQPGQSLTLIATANQGSEATYESGFVIDKFPISRPNLTFSTLTVSNMSPEDSSIYLCGGGVGETQYFGPGTRLLVL.

The V gene is TRBV5-6, the J gene TRBJ2-2; D call uncertain. Germline V gives CDR1 SGHDT, CDR2 YYEEEE. This CDR3 has 13 amino acids. Trimming shortened V by 1 base and J by 6 bases, and 7 bases separated the two germline ends. The CDR3 loop is CASSLLESGELFF. The CDR3 DNA is TGTGCCAGCAGCTTGCTGGAATCCGGGGAGCTGTTTTTT. The entire variable domain, with the rest obtained from reference TRBV5-6 and TRBJ2-2, is as follows: DAGVTQSPTHLIKTRGQQVTLRCSPKSGHDTVSWYQQALGQGPQFIFQYYEEEERQRGNFPDRFSGHQFPNYSSELNVNALLLGDSALYLCASSLLESGELFFGEGSRLTVL.

About this clone: Mismatch with germline at one junction end may stem from a read error. The V call is TRBV7-2, the J call TRBJ2-7, with TRBD2 matching over 8 bases. The CDR3 covers 15 residues. CDR1 is SGHTA, CDR2 FQGNSA, per germline. CDR3 sequence reads: CASSLAGTSSFEQYF. The CDR3 DNA reads TGTGCCAGCAGCCTAGCCGGGACTAGTTCTTTCGAGCAGTACTTC.

This clone turned up a few times. The chain employs TRBV7-2 and TRBJ2-2; 12 positions match TRBD2. CDR1 is SGHTA and CDR2 is FQGNSA in the germline V gene. This CDR3 contains 15 residues. The V and J ends lost 7 bases and 7 bases, in that order; junction bases with no gene match: 7. CDR3 coding DNA: TGTGCCAGCAAGACTAGCGGGGGCTCCGGCGGGGAGCTGTTTTTT. Encoded protein: CASKTSGGSGGELFF. Combining the CDR3 with reference TRBV7-2 and TRBJ2-2 gives the whole variable domain GAGVSQSPSNKVTEKGKDVELRCDPISGHTALYWYRQSLGQGLEFLIYFQGNSAPDKSGLPSDRFSAERTGGSVSTLTIQRTQQEDSAVYLCASKTSGGSGGELFFGEGSRLTVL.

J is TRBJ1-3 and V is TRBV29-1, with 9 bases matching TRBD1. The CDR3 extends over 15 amino acids. Germline trimming cut 6 bases from V and 4 bases from J; bases unmatched to any gene: 10. CDR1 and CDR2 from the germline V gene are SQVTM and ANQGSEA. CDR3: CSVALQGADGNTIYF. Written as DNA, the CDR3 is TGCAGCGTCGCATTACAGGGGGCGGACGGAAACACCATATATTTT.

The chain couples TRBV9 to TRBJ2-1, with TRBD2 matching over 11 bases. CDR1 and CDR2 (germline): SGDLS, YYNGEE. The CDR3 covers 15 residues. V lost 6 bases, J lost 4 bases, and 6 bases stayed unmatched. Here the CDR3 reads CASTPGLAAYNEQFF. CDR3 in DNA: TGTGCCAGCACCCCGGGACTAGCGGCTTACAATGAGCAGTTCTTC.

This chain connects TRBV5-4 to TRBJ1-2; possible D gene TRBD1, 5 bases. The CDR3 has 13 amino acids. The germline V and J ends were trimmed by 4 bases and 8 bases, with 15 bases remaining between them. Germline assignment: CDR1 SGHNT and CDR2 YYREEE (reference sequence). CDR3 DNA sequence: TGTGCCAGCAGCCTACGCCGGGACGGGGGCTACACCTTC. Translation gives CASSLRRDGGYTF.

The V and J genes are TRBV19 and TRBJ2-1; no definite D call. The germline V gene has CDR1 LNHDA and CDR2 SQIVND (reference sequence). The CDR3 runs to 12 residues. The germline V and J ends were trimmed by 5 bases and 0 bases, with 2 bases remaining between them. This chain's CDR3 is CASSGSYNEQFF. The DNA of the CDR3 is TGTGCCAGTAGTGGCTCCTACAATGAGCAGTTCTTC.